These 18 T cell receptor beta chains were all obtained from the same sample, sequenced in a study of blood T cell repertoires in COVID-19. Assay: immunoSEQ multiplex PCR; the TCRdb copy retains only in-frame clones and omits some. The sample holds about 340,000 clones; about 86% are singletons and the top ten take about 4%. The sample was PBMCs or T cells enriched from blood (not recorded which). All receptors come from a woman between 40 and 55 years old with acute COVID-19.

This clone was counted only a few times. In the same sample, other DNA sequences code for this CDR3. The chain carries TRBV6-2 or TRBV6-3 and TRBJ1-1; D perhaps matches TRBD1 (5 bases). Germline V lookup: CDR1 MNHEY, CDR2 SVGEGT. The CDR3 consists of 15 residues. V was cut by 2 bases and J by 1 base, with 11 bases left in between. CDR3 sequence reads: CASSYGGTGNTEAFF. The CDR3 DNA is TGTGCCAGCAGTTACGGGGGGACCGGGAACACTGAAGCTTTCTTT.

The chain couples TRBV25-1 to TRBJ2-2; TRBD1 might be the D (6 bases). This CDR3 is built from 12 residues. V shed 5 bases and J shed 6 bases, with 7 bases lying between them. The V gene's germline CDR1 is MGHDK and CDR2 SYGVNS. The chain's CDR3 is CASSRTAGELFF. CDR3 coding DNA: TGTGCCAGCAGTCGGACAGCCGGGGAGCTGTTTTTT.

The chain joins TRBV7-2 to TRBJ1-4; a weak D match, TRBD1 (6 bases). The germline V gene encodes CDR1 SGHTA and CDR2 FQGNSA. The length of the CDR3 is 16 residues. Trimming removed 6 bases at V and 6 bases at J, with 20 bases between. The CDR3 DNA is TGTGCCAGCAGTCCGAGTTTGTGGGGGGGCTATGAAAAACTGTTTTTT. It specifies CASSPSLWGGYEKLFF.

The chain recombines TRBV2 with TRBJ1-2; D not resolved. The CDR3 runs to 14 residues. Trimming removed 6 bases at V and 8 bases at J, with 19 bases between. The germline V gene encodes CDR1 SNHLY and CDR2 FYNNEI. CDR3 amino acids: CASREHGPGWGYTF. The CDR3 DNA reads TGTGCCAGCAGGGAACACGGTCCAGGTTGGGGCTACACCTTC.

V gene TRBV7-2 combines with J gene TRBJ1-5; perhaps TRBD1 as D (5 bases). V gave up 2 bases and J gave up 7 bases, with 21 bases separating them. The CDR3 length is 17 residues. Germline loops: CDR1 SGHTA, CDR2 FQGNSA. The CDR3 sequence is CASSLWVSLEGIQPQHF. CDR3 sequence (DNA): TGTGCCAGCAGCTTATGGGTATCTCTGGAGGGGATACAGCCCCAGCATTTT.

The chain joins TRBV3-1 (or the pseudogene TRBV3-2) to TRBJ2-1; TRBD2 agrees at 10 bases. CDR3 length: 16 residues. With 4 bases clipped from V and 8 bases from J, the junction kept 11 bases outside the gene matches. CDR1 and CDR2 (germline): LGHDT, YNNKEL (reference sequence). CDR3 sequence reads: CASSPVGTSEVYEQFF. Written as DNA, the CDR3 is TGTGCCAGCAGCCCGGTAGGGACTAGCGAGGTCTATGAGCAGTTCTTC.

This chain's CDR3 is CASSSFWNTEAFF. CDR3 coding DNA: TGTGCCAGCAGTTCCTTCTGGAACACTGAAGCTTTCTTT. The chain joins TRBV27 to TRBJ1-1; no firm D call. This CDR3 spans 13 amino acids. Trimming took 4 bases from V and 1 from J, leaving 7 bases between them. Looked up from germline, CDR1 is MNHEY and CDR2 is SMNVEV (reference sequence).

V and J are TRBV28 and TRBJ1-2; maybe TRBD1 (6 bases). The CDR3 consists of 15 residues. CDR1 MDHEN and CDR2 SYDVKM come from the germline V gene. Trimming pared 2 bases from V and 4 bases from J, leaving 14 bases between. For the CDR3, the DNA is TGTGCCAGCAGTTTACGGGGGGCGAACATCTATGGCTACACCTTC. Translation: CASSLRGANIYGYTF.

CDR3 DNA sequence: TGCGCCAGCAGCTTGGAGTCAGGGAAGGGGTCTGGCTACACCTTC. Translation gives CASSLESGKGSGYTF. The chain links TRBV5-1 to TRBJ1-2; the D gene is possibly TRBD1 (5 bases). V dropped 0 bases and J dropped 7 bases, with 16 bases sitting between them. The CDR3 has 15 amino acids. Germline values: CDR1 SGHRS, CDR2 YFSETQ.

This clone has a single count. The rearrangement uses TRBV5-1 and TRBJ1-2, with D perhaps TRBD1 (5 bases). The germline V gene encodes CDR1 SGHRS and CDR2 YFSETQ. This CDR3 has 14 residues. Deletions cut 3 bases from V and 3 bases from J, with 12 bases between. The CDR3 DNA follows: TGCGCCAGCAGCTCACAGGTCGCGGACTATGGCTACACCTTC. This codes for CASSSQVADYGYTF.

The chain has TRBV6-2 or TRBV6-3 and TRBJ2-2, with a possible D match to TRBD1 (6 bases). The CDR3 extends over 17 amino acids. The germline V gene has CDR1 MNHEY and CDR2 SVGEGT. Trimming shortened V by 6 bases and J by 6 bases, and 23 bases separated the two germline ends. CDR3 loop: CASSTSPWTVYAGELFF. CDR3 nucleotide sequence: TGTGCCAGCAGCACCTCACCCTGGACAGTTTACGCCGGGGAGCTGTTTTTT.

CDR3: CAIGEGREINSPLHF. CDR3 bases: TGTGCCATCGGGGAGGGCCGGGAAATTAATTCACCCCTCCACTTT. V is TRBV10-3 and J is TRBJ1-6; D not certain. There are 15 residues in the CDR3. The V gene lost 8 bases and the J gene lost 6 bases, with 17 bases spanning the gap. Germline values: CDR1 ENHRY, CDR2 SYGVKD.

The chain has TRBV7-3 and TRBJ1-1; D remains unclear. CDR3 length equals 13 residues. V was pared by 2 bases and J by 1 base, with 5 bases between. The germline V gene has CDR1 SGHTA and CDR2 FQGTGA. The chain's CDR3 is CASSLAQNTEAFF. The CDR3 DNA is TGTGCCAGCAGCTTAGCACAGAACACTGAAGCTTTCTTT.

The chain is built from TRBV12-5 and TRBJ2-2, with D perhaps matching TRBD1 (6 bases). This CDR3 contains 15 residues. Germline V gene sequence: CDR1 LGHNT, CDR2 FRNRAP. The ends were cut back, 2 bases at V and 7 bases at J, with 14 bases in the middle. The DNA for the CDR3 is TGTGCTAGTGGTTTGTCCACACAGGGTAACGGGGAGCTGTTTTTT. Translated, it gives CASGLSTQGNGELFF. Combining the CDR3 with reference TRBV12-5 and TRBJ2-2 gives the whole variable domain DARVTQTPRHKVTEMGQEVTMRCQPILGHNTVFWYRQTMMQGLELLAYFRNRAPLDDSGMPKDRFSAEMPDATLATLKIQPSEPRDSAVYFCASGLSTQGNGELFFGEGSRLTVL.

This clone was recorded once. J is TRBJ1-2 and V is TRBV7-2; possible D gene TRBD1, 5 bases. Germline CDR1 reads SGHTA; CDR2 reads FQGNSA. V shed 4 bases and J shed 6 bases, with 18 bases lying between them. This CDR3 has 15 residues. CDR3 sequence (DNA): TGTGCCAGCAGCTCCCGACAGCCGGTGTTGCATGGCTACACCTTC. Residues: CASSSRQPVLHGYTF.

The J gene is TRBJ1-6, the V gene TRBV18; perhaps TRBD1 as D (6 bases). Germline-derived CDR1 and CDR2 are KGHSH and LQKENI. The CDR3 length is 15 residues. The V end was cut by 2 bases, the J end by 5 bases, with 10 bases between. CDR3 in DNA: TGTGCCAGCTCACCAGGACAGCTGGATAATTCACCCCTCCACTTT. This gives the protein CASSPGQLDNSPLHF.

The V call is TRBV19, the J call TRBJ1-5, with a possible D match to TRBD1 (6 bases). CDR1 and CDR2 from the germline V gene are LNHDA and SQIVND (reference sequence). This CDR3 has 14 residues. V lost 6 bases and J 4 bases, leaving 13 bases between the germline ends. The CDR3 loop is CASSLDSLNQPQHF. CDR3 coding DNA: TGTGCCAGTAGCCTGGACAGCCTAAATCAGCCCCAGCATTTT.

This sequence joins TRBV11-2 and TRBJ2-2; TRBD2 aligns across 8 bases. The V segment lost 1 base and the J segment 6 bases; nucleotides outside the gene matches: 7. Per the germline V gene, CDR1 is SGHAT and CDR2 is FQNNGV. The length of the CDR3 is 16 residues. The CDR3 sequence is CASSLASPGGSGELFF. For the CDR3, the DNA is TGTGCCAGCAGCTTAGCCTCACCGGGAGGGTCCGGGGAGCTGTTTTTT.